This T cell receptor beta chain was observed in a study of blood T cell repertoires in COVID-19. In the study overall: Whether acute or convalescent, the COVID-19 samples came from the United States, Italy and Spain. T cells, B-cell-depleted T cells, or PBMCs supplied cDNA or gDNA.

Original data processing: Researchers report that nucleated cell counts were estimated from reference gene primer amplification. TCRdb's copy holds only in-frame clones and misses some; the assay was immunoSEQ multiplex PCR. That table gives V, J and clone size, and the DNA gave D and trimming. The sample has about 180,000 clones, 70% to 90% seen once. In this sample, this clone turned up a few times. In germline, CDR1 is LGHNA, CDR2 YNFKEQ. The CDR3 spans 13 residues. The germline V and J ends were trimmed by 2 bases and 6 bases, with 7 bases remaining between them. V is TRBV4-2 and J is TRBJ2-2; no reliable D call. Sequencing input: peripheral blood. This clonotype was sampled from a man aged 50 to 59 with active or convalescent COVID-19. This chain's CDR3 is CASSQIASGELFF. CDR3 DNA sequence: TGTGCCAGCAGCCAAATCGCGTCCGGGGAGCTGTTTTTT.